This T cell receptor beta chain was obtained from a study of breast tumors, draining lymph nodes, adjacent tissues. Breast cancer patients provided tissue from their axillary draining lymph nodes. Whole-study results and caveats: Most tumor T cells seemingly derive from lymph node, then expand in tumor. That most tumor T cells come from lymph nodes remained unproven. Luminal-like breast cancer showed significantly higher tumor–nontumor repertoire similarity than basal-like. Tumor TCR diversity was below lymph nodes but above nontumor tissue.

The sample holds many counts of this clonotype. Its antigen is unknown. TCRdb reprocessed the multiplex PCR reads with MiXCR, giving one entry per CDR3 protein. Of about 170,000 distinct CDR3 sequences listed, 30% to 40% are singletons. Germline CDR1 is LNHDA and CDR2 is SQIVND (reference sequence). There are 15 residues in the CDR3. The ends lost 6 bases at V and 3 bases at J; junction bases unmatched: 9. What was sequenced was axillary lymph node tissue. The sequence derives from a female donor with breast cancer. Some clones in this sample may be carry-over from other donors' samples. The rearrangement joins TRBV19 to TRBJ2-3; 7 bases are shared with TRBD1. The CDR3 sequence: CASSQTGSGTDTQYF. CDR3 in DNA: TGTGCCAGTAGCCAGACAGGGAGTGGGACAGATACGCAGTATTTT.